The source of this T cell receptor beta chain is a study of CD4 T cells in relation to SARS-CoV-2 and coronaviruses. Produced via immunoSEQ multiplex PCR; TCRdb's table is partial and in-frame only. The sample lists more than 15,000 clones; about 80% were seen once. Before the COVID-19 pandemic, during about 2010-2018, CD4+ T cells were taken from unexposed donors. The cells were cultured for approximately ten days before CD4+ T cells were isolated. The antigens for these receptors are not known. Sequencing was performed on CD4+ T cells from PBMCs, cultured in vitro. These receptors were collected from a human donor in good health.

The chain recombines TRBV7-9 with TRBJ2-5; possible D gene TRBD1, 5 bases. CDR1 is SEHNR, CDR2 FQNEAQ, per germline (reference sequence). The V gene lost 1 base and the J gene lost 5 bases, with 14 bases spanning the gap. The CDR3 loop spans 15 amino acids. The CDR3 sequence is CASSLGGPEWETQYF. In DNA form, the CDR3 reads TGTGCCAGCAGCTTAGGGGGCCCCGAATGGGAGACCCAGTACTTC.